The TCR beta chain described here comes from a study of T cells after posttransplantation cyclophosphamide. Study conclusions and caveats: Donor CD8+ memory clones often dominated recipient blood repertoires at later times. TRB clonality was highly associated with recipient CMV seropositivity and reactivation.

As regards this clone: The target antigen is unknown.

Germline lookup yields CDR1 SGHRS and CDR2 YFSETQ. The CDR3 runs 17 residues. The V gene end was trimmed by 0 bases and the J gene end by 4 bases; junction bases not matched to a gene: 10. Control samples came 1 year after myeloablative marrow transplants with methotrexate plus calcineurin inhibitor. TCRdb's copy holds only in-frame clones and misses some; the assay was immunoSEQ multiplex PCR. This repertoire shows about 14,000 clones, roughly 84% found once; its top ten account for around 5%. The source is a young adult male patient who received an allogeneic stem cell transplant from a related donor, was CMV-positive, and had no GVHD. T cells may partly derive from the graft donor. This material consisted of PBMCs, taken more than 350 days after allogeneic stem cell transplant with calcineurin inhibitor and methotrexate. V and J are TRBV5-1 and TRBJ1-2; 9 positions agree with TRBD1. The CDR3 DNA sequence: TGCGCCAGCAGCTTGGAGGGGACAGGGAACCCTCCCTATGGCTACACCTTC. Translating it yields CASSLEGTGNPPYGYTF. Supplemented by reference TRBV5-1 and TRBJ1-2, the full variable domain reads KAGVTQTPRYLIKTRGQQVTLSCSPISGHRSVSWYQQTPGQGLQFLFEYFSETQRNKGNFPGRFSGRQFSNSRSEMNVSTLELGDSALYLCASSLEGTGNPPYGYTFGSGTRLTVV.